The source of this T cell receptor (beta chain) is a study of regulatory T cells in long-lasting Graves disease. Findings and limits, study-wide: Samples came from peripheral blood alone, without thyroid tissue.

Arm-PCR with iRepertoire HTBI primers amplified the CDR3 regions for these TCR beta libraries. MiXCR, run by TCRdb on the multiplex PCR reads, gives a single entry per CDR3 protein. This repertoire shows 350,000 to 450,000 distinct CDR3 sequences, about 11% found once; its top ten account for approximately 19%. This clonotype was detected many times. Its target is unknown. Regarding time point: newly diagnosed GD, antithyroid drugs for less than 3 months. Generation of the TCR library employed RNA extracted from PBMCs. These data also formed part of another study, on T cells in Graves' hyperthyroidism and ophthalmopathy. Turning to that study: Graves' hyperthyroidism showing no ophthalmopathy progression within 18 months was considered stable. RT-PCR in the first round (using the HTBI primer set) targeted the TCR CDR3. Through a model of 13 V-J features, ophthalmopathy was separated from stable hyperthyroidism.

This clonotype was sampled from a young woman with Graves disease. This sample comprised peripheral blood mononuclear cells (PBMCs), obtained at new diagnosis, from a patient treated with antithyroid drugs.

This chain's CDR3 is CSAGVSERQYF. The DNA for the CDR3 is TGCAGTGCTGGGGTGTCGGAACGCCAGTACTTC. The rearrangement links TRBV20-1 to TRBJ2-5, with unresolved D. Germline V gene data show CDR1 as DFQATT and CDR2 as SNEGSKA (reference sequence). The CDR3 runs 11 residues. Trimming shortened V by 5 bases and J by 10 bases, and 14 bases separated the two germline ends.